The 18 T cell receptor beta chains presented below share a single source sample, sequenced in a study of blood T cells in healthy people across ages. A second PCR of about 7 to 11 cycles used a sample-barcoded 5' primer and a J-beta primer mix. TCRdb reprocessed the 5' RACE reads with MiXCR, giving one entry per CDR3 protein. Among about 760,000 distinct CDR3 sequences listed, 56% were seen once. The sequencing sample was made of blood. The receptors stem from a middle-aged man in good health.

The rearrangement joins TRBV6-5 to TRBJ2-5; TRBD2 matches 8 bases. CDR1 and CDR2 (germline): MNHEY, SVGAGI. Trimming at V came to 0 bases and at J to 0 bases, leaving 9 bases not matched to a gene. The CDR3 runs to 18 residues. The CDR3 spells CASSYSTSGRIDQETQYF. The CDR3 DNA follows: TGTGCCAGCAGTTACTCCACTAGCGGAAGAATAGACCAAGAGACCCAGTACTTC.

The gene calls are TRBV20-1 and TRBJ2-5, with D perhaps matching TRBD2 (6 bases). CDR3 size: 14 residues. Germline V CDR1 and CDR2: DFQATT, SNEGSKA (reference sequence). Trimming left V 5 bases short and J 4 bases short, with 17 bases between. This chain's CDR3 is CSAFGWEAPETQYF. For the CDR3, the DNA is TGCAGTGCTTTTGGGTGGGAGGCGCCAGAGACCCAGTACTTC.

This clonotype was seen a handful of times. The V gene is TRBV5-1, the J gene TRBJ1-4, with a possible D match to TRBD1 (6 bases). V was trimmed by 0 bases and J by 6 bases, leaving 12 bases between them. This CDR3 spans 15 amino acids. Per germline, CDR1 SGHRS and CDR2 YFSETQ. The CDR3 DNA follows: TGCGCCAGCAGCTTGGCCGCCAGGGGTGATGAAAAACTGTTTTTT. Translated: CASSLAARGDEKLFF.

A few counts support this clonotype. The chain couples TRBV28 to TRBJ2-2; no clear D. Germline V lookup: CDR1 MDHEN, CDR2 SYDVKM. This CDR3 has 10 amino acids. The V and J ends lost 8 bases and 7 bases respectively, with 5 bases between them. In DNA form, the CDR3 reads TGTGCCAGCTTACACGGGGAGCTGTTTTTT. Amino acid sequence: CASLHGELFF.

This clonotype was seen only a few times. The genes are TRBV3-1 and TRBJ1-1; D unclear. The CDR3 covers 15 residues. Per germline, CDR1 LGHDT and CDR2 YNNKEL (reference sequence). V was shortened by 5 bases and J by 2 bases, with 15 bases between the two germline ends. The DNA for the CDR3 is TGTGCCAGCAGCTTATCCCGGACCCAAAACACTGAAGCTTTCTTT. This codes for CASSLSRTQNTEAFF.

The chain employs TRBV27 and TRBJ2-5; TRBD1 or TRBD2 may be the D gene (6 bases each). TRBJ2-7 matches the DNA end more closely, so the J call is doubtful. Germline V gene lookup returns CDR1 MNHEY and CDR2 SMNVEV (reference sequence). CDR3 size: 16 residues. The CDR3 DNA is TGTGCCAGCAGCCTCAGGGGCAGGGAGGTCCCCCACGAGCAGTACTTC. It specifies CASSLRGREVPHEQYF.

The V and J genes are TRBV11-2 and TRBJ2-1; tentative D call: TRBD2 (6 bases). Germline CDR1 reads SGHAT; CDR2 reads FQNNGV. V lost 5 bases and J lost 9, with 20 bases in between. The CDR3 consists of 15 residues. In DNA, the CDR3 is TGTGCCAGCAGCCCGGGACTCCGGGACGGTAGTGAGCAGTTCTTC. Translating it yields CASSPGLRDGSEQFF.

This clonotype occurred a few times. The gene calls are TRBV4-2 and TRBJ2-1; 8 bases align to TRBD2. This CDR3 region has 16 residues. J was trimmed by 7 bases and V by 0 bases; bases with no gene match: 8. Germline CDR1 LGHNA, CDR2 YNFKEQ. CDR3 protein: CASSQEHGAGVNEQFF. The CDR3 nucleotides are TGTGCCAGCAGCCAAGAACACGGAGCGGGAGTAAATGAGCAGTTCTTC.

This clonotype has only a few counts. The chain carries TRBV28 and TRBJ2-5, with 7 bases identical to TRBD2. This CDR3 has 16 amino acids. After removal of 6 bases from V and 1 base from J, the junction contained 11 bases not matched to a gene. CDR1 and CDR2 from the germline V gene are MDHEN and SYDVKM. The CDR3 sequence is CASSINLGGGQETQYF. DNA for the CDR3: TGTGCCAGCAGCATCAACCTTGGCGGGGGCCAAGAGACCCAGTACTTC.

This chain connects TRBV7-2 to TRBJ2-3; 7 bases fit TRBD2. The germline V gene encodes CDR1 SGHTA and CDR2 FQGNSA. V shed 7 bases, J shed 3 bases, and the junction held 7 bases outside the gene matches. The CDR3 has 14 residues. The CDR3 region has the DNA TGTGCCAGCACCACGGGACTACCGACAGATACGCAGTATTTT. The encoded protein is CASTTGLPTDTQYF.

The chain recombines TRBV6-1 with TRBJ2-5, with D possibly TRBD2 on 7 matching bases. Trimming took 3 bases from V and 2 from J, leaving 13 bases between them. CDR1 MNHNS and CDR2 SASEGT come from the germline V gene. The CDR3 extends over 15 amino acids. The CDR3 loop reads CASSESGGPQETQYF. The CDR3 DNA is TGTGCCAGCAGTGAGTCCGGGGGGCCTCAAGAGACCCAGTACTTC.

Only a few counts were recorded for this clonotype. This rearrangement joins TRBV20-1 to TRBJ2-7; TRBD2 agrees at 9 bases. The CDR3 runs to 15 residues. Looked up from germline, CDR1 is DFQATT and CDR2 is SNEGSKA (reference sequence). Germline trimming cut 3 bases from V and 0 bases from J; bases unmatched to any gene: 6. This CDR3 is CSASDLAGHSYEQYF. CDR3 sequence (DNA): TGCAGTGCTAGCGACCTAGCGGGACACTCCTACGAGCAGTACTTC.

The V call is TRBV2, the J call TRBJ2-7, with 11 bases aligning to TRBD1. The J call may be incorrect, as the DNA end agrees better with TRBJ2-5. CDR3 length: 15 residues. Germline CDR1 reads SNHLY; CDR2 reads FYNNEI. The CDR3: CASGRDRGVQETQYF. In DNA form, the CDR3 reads TGTGCCAGCGGCCGGGACAGGGGGGTTCAAGAGACCCAGTACTTC.

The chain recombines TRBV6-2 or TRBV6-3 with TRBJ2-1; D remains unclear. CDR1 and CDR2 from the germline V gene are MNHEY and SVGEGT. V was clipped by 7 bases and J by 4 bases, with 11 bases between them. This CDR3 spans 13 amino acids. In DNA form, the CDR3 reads TGTGCCAGCACCCTACGGGCATACAATGAGCAGTTCTTC. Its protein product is CASTLRAYNEQFF.

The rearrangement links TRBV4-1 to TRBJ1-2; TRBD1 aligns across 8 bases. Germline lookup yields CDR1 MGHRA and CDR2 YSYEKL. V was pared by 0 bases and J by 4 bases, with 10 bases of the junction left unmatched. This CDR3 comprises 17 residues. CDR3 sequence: CASSQDPGQGGSYGYTF. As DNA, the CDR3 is TGCGCCAGCAGCCAAGACCCTGGACAGGGAGGAAGCTATGGCTACACCTTC.

This chain's CDR3 is CASKPTGGTSYNEQYF. The DNA of the CDR3 is TGTGCCAGCAAGCCTACCGGGGGTACCTCCTACAATGAGCAGTACTTC. This chain joins TRBV7-8 and TRBJ2-5; perhaps TRBD2 as D (6 bases). V was clipped by 7 bases and J by 11 bases, with 29 bases between them. There are 16 residues in the CDR3. Germline V CDR1 and CDR2: SGHVS, FQNEAQ.

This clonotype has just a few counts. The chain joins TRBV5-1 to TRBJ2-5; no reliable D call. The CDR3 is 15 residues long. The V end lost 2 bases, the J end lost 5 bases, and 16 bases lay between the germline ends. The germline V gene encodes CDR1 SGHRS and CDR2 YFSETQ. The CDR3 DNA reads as TGCGCCAGCAGCTTCGTGGGGAATAAATTGGAGACCCAGTACTTC. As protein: CASSFVGNKLETQYF.

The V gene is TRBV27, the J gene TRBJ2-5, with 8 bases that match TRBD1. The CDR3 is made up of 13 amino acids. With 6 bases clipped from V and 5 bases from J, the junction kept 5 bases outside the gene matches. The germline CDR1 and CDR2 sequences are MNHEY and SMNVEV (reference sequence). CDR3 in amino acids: CASRRTGLETQYF. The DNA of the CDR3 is TGTGCCAGCAGGCGGACAGGGTTGGAGACCCAGTACTTC.